This T cell receptor beta chain was captured in a study of blood T cell repertoires in COVID-19 (dated by TCRdb to 2018 to 2020). Concerning the study at large: Collaborator samples came from the United States, Italy and Spain and covered acute and convalescent phases of COVID-19. The prospective study material was composed of cDNA or gDNA derived from T cells, B-cell-depleted T cells, or PBMCs. Subjects who had been exposed to COVID-19, were actively infected with it, or had recovered from it provided the deeply sampled blood TCRbeta repertoires that made up the dataset. The repertoires were made available in a free public database intended to serve as a resource for research on the immune response to SARS-CoV-2. The samples were drawn from two sources: the first 160 participants of the ongoing ImmuneRACE study, and fewer than 1,500 subjects contributed by 6 global collaborators. A de-identified subject ID, COVID-19 status, age in years and sex were almost always included in the sample metadata. Where available, HLA class I and class II types were taken from metadata supplied by the sample provider and were not determined by assay-based typing. Broad study findings and their caveats: How much clinical and demographic metadata was included differed by source and by participant, and the metadata was provided uncurated.

TCRbeta CDR3 regions were amplified from genomic DNA using the immunoSEQ Assay, a bias-controlled multiplex PCR. Concerning the study's data processing: The number of nucleated cells in each sample was estimated by amplification of reference gene primers within the assay. To quantify the absolute abundance of each unique TCRbeta CDR3 rearrangement, sequence reads were collapsed and filtered. For each sample, productive Simpson clonality was calculated as the square root of Simpson's diversity index across productive rearrangements. Sourced from immuneACCESS, this table was stored by TCRdb with only in-frame sequences that have V and J called. A share of the clones is absent; for the studies checked, an unresolved V gene accounts for under half, and the remainder has no known explanation. From that table come the V and J calls and clone size; the DNA was used to work out D and trimming. This sample comprises 300,000 to 350,000 clones, around 92% of them detected only once. The ten largest account for roughly a tenth of the sample.

Reading the germline V gene (reference sequence) gives CDR1 MNHEY and CDR2 SMNVEV. CDR3 length: 14 amino acids, cysteine to phenylalanine. The DNA shown is the 42-base CDR3, in frame from base 1. The germline ends are 8 bases apart after V is trimmed by 6 bases and J by 0 bases. In the prospective study, participants were 18 to 89 years old, resided in about two dozen geographic areas of the United States, and were enrolled through a virtual design. To assign participants to cohorts, the prospective study relied on clinical history that participants themselves reported in a screening survey and a study questionnaire. For ImmuneRACE Cohort 3, a participant was defined as recovered based on two consecutive negative NP/OP PCR tests, clearance by a healthcare professional, or resolution of symptoms. Mobile phlebotomists in the prospective study collected whole blood, serum and a nasopharyngeal or oropharyngeal swab from every participant. Prospective study participants could optionally give additional blood draws and questionnaires over an approximately two-month period. Prospective study blood samples were shipped either frozen or at room temperature before DNA extraction.

Points on this clone: Its recognized antigen is unknown. No per-base quality is available; no much larger clone lies one base away.

This sequence originates from a woman aged 25 to 39 who had recovered from COVID-19. The sample comprised PBMCs or T cells enriched from blood (not recorded which). Recombination connected TRBV27 to TRBJ1-4, with the identity of the D gene unclear. The DNA sequence is as follows: TGTGCCAGCAGAGAGATTTCAACTAATGAAAAACTGTTTTTT. This is translated as CASREISTNEKLFF.